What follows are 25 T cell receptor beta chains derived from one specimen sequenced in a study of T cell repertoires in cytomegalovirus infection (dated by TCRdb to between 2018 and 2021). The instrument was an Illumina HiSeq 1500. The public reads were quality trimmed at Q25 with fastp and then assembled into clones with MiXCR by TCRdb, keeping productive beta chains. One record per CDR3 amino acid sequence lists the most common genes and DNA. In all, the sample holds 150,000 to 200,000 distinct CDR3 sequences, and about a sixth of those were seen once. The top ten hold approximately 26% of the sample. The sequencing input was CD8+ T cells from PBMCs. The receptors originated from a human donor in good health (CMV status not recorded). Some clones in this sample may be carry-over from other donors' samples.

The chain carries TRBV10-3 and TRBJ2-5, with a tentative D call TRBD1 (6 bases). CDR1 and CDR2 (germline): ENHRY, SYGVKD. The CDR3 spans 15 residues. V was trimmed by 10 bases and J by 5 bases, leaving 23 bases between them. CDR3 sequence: CATTQITGSGETQYF. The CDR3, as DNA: TGTGCCACGACACAAATCACAGGGTCGGGGGAGACCCAGTACTTC.

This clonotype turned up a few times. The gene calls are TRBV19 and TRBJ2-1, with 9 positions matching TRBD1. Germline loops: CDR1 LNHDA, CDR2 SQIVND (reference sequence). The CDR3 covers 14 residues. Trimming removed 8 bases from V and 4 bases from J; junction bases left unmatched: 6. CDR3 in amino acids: CASGGQGLYNEQFF. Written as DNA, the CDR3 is TGTGCCAGTGGGGGACAGGGCCTTTACAATGAGCAGTTCTTC.

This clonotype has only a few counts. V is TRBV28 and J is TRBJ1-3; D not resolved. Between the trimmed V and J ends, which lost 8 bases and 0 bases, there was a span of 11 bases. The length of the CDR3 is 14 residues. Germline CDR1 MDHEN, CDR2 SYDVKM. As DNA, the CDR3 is TGTGCCAGCGGGTATATAGTCTCTGGAAACACCATATATTTT. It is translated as CASGYIVSGNTIYF.

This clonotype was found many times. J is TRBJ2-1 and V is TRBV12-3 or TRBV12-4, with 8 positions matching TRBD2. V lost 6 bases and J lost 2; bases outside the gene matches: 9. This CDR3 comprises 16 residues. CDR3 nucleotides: TGTGCCAGCAGGCATTCCAGCGGGGGTGCCTACAATGAGCAGTTCTTC. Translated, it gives CASRHSSGGAYNEQFF.

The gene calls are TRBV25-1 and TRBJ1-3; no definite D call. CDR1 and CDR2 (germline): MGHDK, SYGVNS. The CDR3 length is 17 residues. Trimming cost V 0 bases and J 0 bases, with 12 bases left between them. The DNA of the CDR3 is TGTGCCAGCAGTGAATACGGAACCTCCCCCTCTGGAAACACCATATATTTT. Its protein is CASSEYGTSPSGNTIYF.

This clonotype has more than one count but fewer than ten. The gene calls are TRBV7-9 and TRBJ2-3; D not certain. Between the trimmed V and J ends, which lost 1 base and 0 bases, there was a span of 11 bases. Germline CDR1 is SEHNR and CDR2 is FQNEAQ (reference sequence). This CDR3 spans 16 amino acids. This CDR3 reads CASSLGSAISTDTQYF. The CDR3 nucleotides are TGTGCCAGCAGCTTAGGATCGGCGATAAGCACAGATACGCAGTATTTT.

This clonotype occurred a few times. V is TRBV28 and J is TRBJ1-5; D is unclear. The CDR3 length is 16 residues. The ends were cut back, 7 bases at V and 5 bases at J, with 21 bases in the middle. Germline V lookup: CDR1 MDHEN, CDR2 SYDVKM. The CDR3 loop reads CASTLGPPSVDQPQHF. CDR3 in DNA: TGTGCCAGCACTCTAGGACCCCCTTCGGTTGATCAGCCCCAGCATTTT.

CDR3 sequence (DNA): TGTGCCAGCAGCCGAACATACAGGGCGAGGATCGATAATTCACCCCTCCACTTT. This encodes CASSRTYRARIDNSPLHF. The chain joins TRBV6-2 or TRBV6-3 to TRBJ1-6, with a tentative D call TRBD1 (6 bases). Germline CDR1 and CDR2: MNHEY and SVGEGT. V dropped 6 bases and J dropped 5 bases, with 23 bases sitting between them. The CDR3 loop spans 18 amino acids.

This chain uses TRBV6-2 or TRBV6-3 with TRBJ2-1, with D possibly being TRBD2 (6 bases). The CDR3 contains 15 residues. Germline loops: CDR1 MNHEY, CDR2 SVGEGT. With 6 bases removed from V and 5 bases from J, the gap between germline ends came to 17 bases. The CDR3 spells CASREARASDNEQFF. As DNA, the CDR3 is TGTGCCAGCAGGGAGGCCCGGGCTAGCGACAATGAGCAGTTCTTC.

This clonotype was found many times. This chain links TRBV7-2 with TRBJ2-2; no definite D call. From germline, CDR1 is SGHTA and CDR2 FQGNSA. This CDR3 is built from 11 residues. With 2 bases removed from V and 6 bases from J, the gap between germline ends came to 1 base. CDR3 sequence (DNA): TGTGCCAGCAGCTTACCCGGGGAGCTGTTTTTT. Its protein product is CASSLPGELFF.

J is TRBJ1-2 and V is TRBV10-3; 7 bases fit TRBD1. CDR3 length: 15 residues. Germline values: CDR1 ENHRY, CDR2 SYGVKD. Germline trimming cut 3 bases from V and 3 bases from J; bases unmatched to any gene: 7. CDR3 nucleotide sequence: TGTGCCATCAGTGACAGGGACAGTGATGACTATGGCTACACCTTC. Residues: CAISDRDSDDYGYTF.

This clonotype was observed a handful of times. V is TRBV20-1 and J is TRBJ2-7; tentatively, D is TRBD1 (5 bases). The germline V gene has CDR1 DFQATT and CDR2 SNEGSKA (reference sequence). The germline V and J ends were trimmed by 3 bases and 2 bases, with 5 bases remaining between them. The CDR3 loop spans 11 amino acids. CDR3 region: CSARGPYEQYF. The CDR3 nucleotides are TGCAGTGCTAGGGGGCCCTACGAGCAGTACTTC.

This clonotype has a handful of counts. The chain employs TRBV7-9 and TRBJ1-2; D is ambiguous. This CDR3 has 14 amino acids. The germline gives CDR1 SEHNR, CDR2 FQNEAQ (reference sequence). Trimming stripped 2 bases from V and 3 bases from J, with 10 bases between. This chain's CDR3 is CASSLKRVDYGYTF. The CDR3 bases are TGTGCCAGCAGCTTAAAGCGGGTTGACTATGGCTACACCTTC.

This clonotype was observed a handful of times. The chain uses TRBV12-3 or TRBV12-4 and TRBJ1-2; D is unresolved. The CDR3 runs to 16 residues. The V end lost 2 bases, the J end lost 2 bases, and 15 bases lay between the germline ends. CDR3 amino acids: CASSLSPRPTNYGYTF. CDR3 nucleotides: TGTGCCAGCAGTTTAAGCCCGAGACCCACCAACTATGGCTACACCTTC.

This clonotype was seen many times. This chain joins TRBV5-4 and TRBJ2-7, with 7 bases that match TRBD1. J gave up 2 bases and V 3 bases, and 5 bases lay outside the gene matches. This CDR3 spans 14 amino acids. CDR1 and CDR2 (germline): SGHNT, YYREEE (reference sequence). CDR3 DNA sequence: TGTGCCAGCAGCTCCCGGGACAGAGCCTACGAGCAGTACTTC. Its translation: CASSSRDRAYEQYF.

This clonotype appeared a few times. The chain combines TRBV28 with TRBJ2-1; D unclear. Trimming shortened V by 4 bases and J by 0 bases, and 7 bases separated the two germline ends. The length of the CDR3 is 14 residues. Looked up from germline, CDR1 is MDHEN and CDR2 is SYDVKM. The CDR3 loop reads CASSWGSSYNEQFF. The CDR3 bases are TGTGCCAGCAGTTGGGGTAGCTCCTACAATGAGCAGTTCTTC.

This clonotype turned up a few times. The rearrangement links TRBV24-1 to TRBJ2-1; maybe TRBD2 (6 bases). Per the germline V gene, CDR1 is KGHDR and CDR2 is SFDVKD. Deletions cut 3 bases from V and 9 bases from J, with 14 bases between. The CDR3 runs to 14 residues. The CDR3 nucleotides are TGTGCCACCAGTGATCCGCTGGAGGGTCCTGAGCAGTTCTTC. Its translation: CATSDPLEGPEQFF.

DNA for the CDR3: TGCAGTGCTAGAGACCCGGGGGAGCCTAGCACAGATACGCAGTATTTT. Its protein is CSARDPGEPSTDTQYF. V and J are TRBV20-1 and TRBJ2-3, with D possibly being TRBD2 (6 bases). Looked up from germline, CDR1 is DFQATT and CDR2 is SNEGSKA (reference sequence). The CDR3 is 16 residues long. V was cut by 0 bases and J by 0 bases, with 13 bases left in between.

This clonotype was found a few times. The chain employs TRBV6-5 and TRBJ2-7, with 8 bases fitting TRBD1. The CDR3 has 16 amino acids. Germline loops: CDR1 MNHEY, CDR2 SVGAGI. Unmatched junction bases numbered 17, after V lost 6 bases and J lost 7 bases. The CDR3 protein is CASSPFVGTGSLEQYF. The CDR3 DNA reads TGTGCCAGCAGCCCATTCGTGGGGACAGGTTCGCTTGAGCAGTACTTC.

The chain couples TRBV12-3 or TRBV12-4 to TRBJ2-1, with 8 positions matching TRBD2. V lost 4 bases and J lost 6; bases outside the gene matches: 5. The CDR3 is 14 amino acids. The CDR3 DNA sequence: TGTGCCAGCAGTTACGGGGGGGAGGGCAATGAGCAGTTCTTC. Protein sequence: CASSYGGEGNEQFF.

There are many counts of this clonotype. The CDR3 reads CASSLVDYNSPLHF. The DNA of the CDR3 is TGTGCCAGCAGCTTAGTGGACTATAATTCACCCCTCCACTTT. The chain couples TRBV7-2 to TRBJ1-6; no definite D call. V lost 1 base, J lost 3 bases, and 4 bases lay in between. The CDR3 is 14 residues long. Germline V gives CDR1 SGHTA, CDR2 FQGNSA.

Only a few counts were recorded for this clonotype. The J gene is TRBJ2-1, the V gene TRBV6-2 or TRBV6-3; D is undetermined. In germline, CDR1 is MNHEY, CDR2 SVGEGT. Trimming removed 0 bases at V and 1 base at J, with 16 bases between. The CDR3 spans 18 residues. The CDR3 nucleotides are TGTGCCAGCAGTTACTCGGGCAGCCGAGGATCTTCCTACAATGAGCAGTTCTTC. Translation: CASSYSGSRGSSYNEQFF.

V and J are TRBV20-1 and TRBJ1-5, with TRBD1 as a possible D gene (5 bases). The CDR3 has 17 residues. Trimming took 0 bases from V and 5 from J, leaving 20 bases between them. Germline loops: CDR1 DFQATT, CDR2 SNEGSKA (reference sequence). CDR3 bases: TGCAGTGCTAGAGAGTTAACTGGGGCCTGGGGTTATCAGCCCCAGCATTTT. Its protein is CSARELTGAWGYQPQHF.

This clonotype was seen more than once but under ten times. The CDR3 loop is CASSPEGRDTEAFF. As DNA, the CDR3 is TGTGCCAGCAGCCCCGAGGGTAGGGACACTGAAGCTTTCTTT. This chain joins TRBV7-2 and TRBJ1-1; no definite D call. The CDR3 length is 14 residues. Germline V gives CDR1 SGHTA, CDR2 FQGNSA. Trimming pared 5 bases from V and 3 bases from J, leaving 13 bases between.

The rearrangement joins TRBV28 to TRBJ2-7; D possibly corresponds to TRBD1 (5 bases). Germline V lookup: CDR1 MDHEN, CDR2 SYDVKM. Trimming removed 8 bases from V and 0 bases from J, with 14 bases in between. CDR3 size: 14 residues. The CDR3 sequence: CASRPGILSYEQYF. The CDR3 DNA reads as TGTGCCAGCCGTCCAGGGATACTCTCCTACGAGCAGTACTTC.